The 21 T cell receptor beta chains listed next were all sequenced from one sample in a study of T cells after yellow fever vaccination. TCRdb ran MiXCR on the 5' RACE reads and lists one entry per CDR3 protein. The sample lists nearly 550,000 distinct CDR3 sequences, 15% to 20% occurring once. The starting material was PBMCs, obtained 15 days after the yellow fever booster vaccination. The receptors derive from a man in his thirties or forties who received the YFV17D yellow fever vaccine.

The V and J genes are TRBV29-1 and TRBJ1-2, with D uncertain. Trimming stripped 5 bases from V and 4 bases from J, with 8 bases between. The germline CDR1 and CDR2 sequences are SQVTM and ANQGSEA. CDR3 length equals 11 residues. The DNA for the CDR3 is TGCAGCGTTACCCTCGGCTATGGCTACACCTTC. Translation: CSVTLGYGYTF.

V usage is TRBV5-1 and J usage is TRBJ2-7; D is possibly TRBD2 (5 bases). The germline V gene has CDR1 SGHRS and CDR2 YFSETQ. The CDR3 is made up of 15 amino acids. V gave up 4 bases and J gave up 1 base, with 15 bases separating them. The CDR3 DNA is TGCGCCAGCAGCCCGAACGCAGCGGAGTCCTACGAGCAGTACTTC. Translation: CASSPNAAESYEQYF.

This clonotype was picked up a small number of times. The V and J genes are TRBV24-1 and TRBJ2-1; TRBD1 might be the D (5 bases). Germline CDR1 is KGHDR and CDR2 is SFDVKD. V was clipped by 7 bases and J by 4 bases, with 7 bases between them. The CDR3 totals 12 residues. In nucleotides, the CDR3 is TGTGCCACCAGAGGGGCTTACAATGAGCAGTTCTTC. Translation: CATRGAYNEQFF.

The chain has TRBV28 and TRBJ2-7; 9 nucleotides align to TRBD2. The CDR3 is made up of 14 amino acids. CDR1 MDHEN and CDR2 SYDVKM come from the germline V gene. Germline trimming cut 6 bases from V and 2 bases from J; bases unmatched to any gene: 5. The CDR3 sequence: CASRDLAGTYEQYF. CDR3 bases: TGTGCCAGCAGGGATCTAGCGGGGACCTACGAGCAGTACTTC.

This clonotype was counted a few times. V and J are TRBV7-2 and TRBJ2-2; D unresolved. CDR3 length equals 13 residues. Trimming stripped 3 bases from V and 9 bases from J, with 11 bases between. Germline V gives CDR1 SGHTA, CDR2 FQGNSA. Written as DNA, the CDR3 is TGTGCCAGCAGCTTGGGCCGTGACCGGGAGCTGTTTTTT. Protein: CASSLGRDRELFF.

V and J are TRBV15 and TRBJ2-2; perhaps TRBD1 as D (6 bases). CDR1 and CDR2 from the germline V gene are LNHNV and YYDKDF (reference sequence). CDR3 length equals 16 residues. Trimming shortened V by 7 bases and J by 1 base, and 16 bases separated the two germline ends. In nucleotides, the CDR3 is TGTGCCACCAAGCAACAGGGTCCCCGGAACACCGGGGAGCTGTTTTTT. This sequence encodes CATKQQGPRNTGELFF.

Only a few counts were recorded for this clonotype. The chain combines TRBV5-1 with TRBJ2-7; D may match TRBD1 or TRBD2 (5 bases each). CDR3 length: 14 amino acids. From germline, CDR1 is SGHRS and CDR2 YFSETQ. Trimming took 4 bases from V and 6 from J, leaving 17 bases between them. The CDR3 loop is CASSLWDPTGEQYF. CDR3 DNA sequence: TGCGCCAGCAGCCTTTGGGACCCCACAGGCGAGCAGTACTTC.

The chain uses TRBV10-3 and TRBJ2-1, with TRBD1 identical over 7 bases. CDR1 is ENHRY, CDR2 SYGVKD, per germline. The CDR3 loop spans 14 amino acids. J was trimmed by 0 bases and V by 5 bases; bases with no gene match: 1. CDR3 protein: CAISRDSSYNEQFF. The CDR3 DNA sequence: TGTGCCATCAGTAGGGACAGCTCCTACAATGAGCAGTTCTTC.

The chain links TRBV27 to TRBJ1-1; 7 bases map to TRBD1. CDR3 size: 14 residues. Germline V CDR1 and CDR2: MNHEY, SMNVEV (reference sequence). V shed 6 bases, J shed 1 base, and the junction held 5 bases outside the gene matches. The chain's CDR3 is CASSRQGPNTEAFF. The CDR3 DNA sequence: TGTGCCAGCAGCCGACAGGGTCCGAACACTGAAGCTTTCTTT.

This chain connects TRBV3-1 to TRBJ2-1; the D call may be TRBD1 or TRBD2 (5 bases each). CDR1 is LGHDT, CDR2 YNNKEL, per germline (reference sequence). Deletions cut 4 bases from V and 8 bases from J, with 18 bases between. This CDR3 spans 15 amino acids. The CDR3 region has the DNA TGTGCCAGCAGCCGTTTCTTAGCGAGGGGTCATGAGCAGTTCTTC. Protein: CASSRFLARGHEQFF.

This chain uses TRBV12-3 or TRBV12-4 with TRBJ1-5; TRBD1 is a possible D gene (5 bases). This CDR3 is 14 amino acids long. The ends were cut back, 1 base at V and 4 bases at J, with 8 bases in the middle. This CDR3 reads CASSLGTKNQPQHF. CDR3 DNA: TGTGCCAGCAGTTTAGGGACAAAAAATCAGCCCCAGCATTTT.

This clonotype was seen a few times. The chain joins TRBV15 to TRBJ2-1; 13 bases fit TRBD2. Germline CDR1 LNHNV, CDR2 YYDKDF (reference sequence). Germline trimming cut 5 bases from V and 8 bases from J; bases unmatched to any gene: 15. The CDR3 is 18 amino acids. CDR3 protein: CATSFGTSGATGADEQFF. The CDR3 DNA follows: TGTGCCACCAGCTTTGGGACTAGCGGGGCCACGGGGGCCGATGAGCAGTTCTTC.

This clonotype was seen a few times. Because the CDR3 is missing its conserved closing phenylalanine or tryptophan, this is likely a read error. The DNA is left out, because the CDR3 cannot be placed on it with certainty; the CDR3 is given as TCRdb lists it. The chain combines TRBV12-2 with TRBJ2-5; TRBD1, the table's D call, lacks a check against the DNA. TRBV12-2 is tagged as a pseudogene. The CDR3 totals 14 residues, both ends included. CDR3: CASRFREDRPVGGI.

The V and J genes are TRBV25-1 and TRBJ1-5, with unresolved D. V was shortened by 4 bases and J by 1 base, with 5 bases between the two germline ends. Germline CDR1 MGHDK, CDR2 SYGVNS. CDR3 length: 13 amino acids. CDR3 protein: CASSAESNQPQHF. DNA for the CDR3: TGTGCCAGCAGTGCGGAAAGCAATCAGCCCCAGCATTTT.

This clonotype appeared a few times. The chain carries TRBV7-2 and TRBJ2-2; D call uncertain. This CDR3 has 13 amino acids. Deletions cut 1 base from V and 7 bases from J, with 7 bases between. CDR1 is SGHTA, CDR2 FQGNSA, per germline. In DNA form, the CDR3 reads TGTGCCAGCAGCTTAGTAATGATCGGGGAGCTGTTTTTT. Protein: CASSLVMIGELFF.

This clonotype was detected only a few times. The rearrangement links TRBV10-3 to TRBJ2-3; 9 nucleotides align to TRBD2. After removal of 4 bases from V and 4 bases from J, the junction contained 6 bases not matched to a gene. Germline CDR1 reads ENHRY; CDR2 reads SYGVKD. CDR3 length: 15 residues. The CDR3 sequence: CAISGLAASADTQYF. The CDR3 region has the DNA TGTGCCATCAGTGGACTAGCGGCCTCCGCAGATACGCAGTATTTT.

This clonotype was detected a few times. The rearrangement joins TRBV19 to TRBJ2-7, with D tentatively TRBD2 (6 bases). Trimming stripped 3 bases from V and 6 bases from J, with 15 bases between. Per the germline V gene, CDR1 is LNHDA and CDR2 is SQIVND (reference sequence). CDR3 length equals 14 residues. As DNA, the CDR3 is TGTGCCAGTAGTATTGTTCAGGGAGGCTCCGAGCAGTACTTC. Translating gives CASSIVQGGSEQYF.

This clonotype was picked up many times. This rearrangement joins TRBV20-1 to TRBJ2-5, with TRBD2 matching over 9 bases. The junction had 7 bases not matched to a gene; V was cut back by 7 bases and J by 4 bases. CDR1 is DFQATT, CDR2 SNEGSKA, per germline (reference sequence). The CDR3 has 13 residues. CDR3 loop: CSESSGSGETQYF. CDR3 sequence (DNA): TGCAGTGAGAGTAGCGGGAGCGGAGAGACCCAGTACTTC.

In this sample, this clonotype turned up a few times. V is TRBV5-1 and J is TRBJ2-5; D possibly corresponds to TRBD1 (6 bases). Trimming removed 1 base from V and 4 bases from J, with 14 bases in between. The CDR3 is 15 amino acids. CDR1 and CDR2 from the germline V gene are SGHRS and YFSETQ. CDR3: CASSLSRGGRETQYF. The CDR3 DNA reads as TGCGCCAGCAGCTTGTCCAGGGGTGGAAGAGAGACCCAGTACTTC.

The rearrangement uses TRBV14 and TRBJ1-4, with a possible D match to TRBD1 (6 bases). The germline CDR1 and CDR2 sequences are SGHDN and FVKESK. The CDR3 runs 15 residues. The V and J ends lost 1 base and 9 bases respectively, with 15 bases between them. CDR3: CASSQGWGATKKLFF. For the CDR3, the DNA is TGTGCCAGCAGCCAAGGTTGGGGGGCCACAAAAAAACTGTTTTTT.

The rearrangement uses TRBV4-3 and TRBJ2-3, with a weak D call TRBD2 (7 bases). The V end lost 6 bases, the J end lost 3 bases, and 19 bases lay between the germline ends. The V gene's germline CDR1 is LGHNA and CDR2 YSLEER. The CDR3 is made up of 16 amino acids. CDR3 region: CASRDRGGSGTDTQYF. The CDR3 DNA reads as TGCGCCAGCAGGGACAGAGGCGGGAGTGGAACAGATACGCAGTATTTT.